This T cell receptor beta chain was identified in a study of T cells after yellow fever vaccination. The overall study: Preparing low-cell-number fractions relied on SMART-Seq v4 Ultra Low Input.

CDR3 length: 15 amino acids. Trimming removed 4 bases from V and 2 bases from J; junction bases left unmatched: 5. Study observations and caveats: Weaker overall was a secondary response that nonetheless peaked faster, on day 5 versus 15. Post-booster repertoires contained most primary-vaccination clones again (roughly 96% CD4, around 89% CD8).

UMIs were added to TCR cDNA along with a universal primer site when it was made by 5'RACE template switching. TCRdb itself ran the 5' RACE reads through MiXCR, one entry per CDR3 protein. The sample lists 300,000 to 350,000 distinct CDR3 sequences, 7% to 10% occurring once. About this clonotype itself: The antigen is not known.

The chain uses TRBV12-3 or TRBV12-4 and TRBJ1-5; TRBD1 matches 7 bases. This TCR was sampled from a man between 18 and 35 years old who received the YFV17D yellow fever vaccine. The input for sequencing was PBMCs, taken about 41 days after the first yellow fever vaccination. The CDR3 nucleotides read TGTGCCAGCAGTTGGACAGGAAGTGGCAATCAGCCCCAGCATTTT. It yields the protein CASSWTGSGNQPQHF.